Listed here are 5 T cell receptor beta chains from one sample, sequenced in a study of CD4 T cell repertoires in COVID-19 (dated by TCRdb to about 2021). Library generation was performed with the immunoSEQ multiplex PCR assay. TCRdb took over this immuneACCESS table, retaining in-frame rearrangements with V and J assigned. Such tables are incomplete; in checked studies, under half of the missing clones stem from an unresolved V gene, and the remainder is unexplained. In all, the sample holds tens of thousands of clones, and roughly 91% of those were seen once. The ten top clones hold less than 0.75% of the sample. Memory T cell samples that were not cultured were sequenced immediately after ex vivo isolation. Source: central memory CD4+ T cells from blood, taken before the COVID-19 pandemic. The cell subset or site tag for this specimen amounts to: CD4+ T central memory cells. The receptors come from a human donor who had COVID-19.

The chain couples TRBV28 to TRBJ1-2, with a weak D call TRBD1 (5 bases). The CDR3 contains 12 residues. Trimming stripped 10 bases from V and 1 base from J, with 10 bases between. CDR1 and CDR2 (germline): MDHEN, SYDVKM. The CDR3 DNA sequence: TGTGCCACCGGGGGGAATAACTATGGCTACACCTTC. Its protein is CATGGNNYGYTF.

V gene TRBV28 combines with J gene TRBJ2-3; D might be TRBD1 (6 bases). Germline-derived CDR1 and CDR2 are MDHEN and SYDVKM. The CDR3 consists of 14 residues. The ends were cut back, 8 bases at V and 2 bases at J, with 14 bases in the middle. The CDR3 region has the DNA TGTGCCAGCGTACAGGGAATTACCACAGATACGCAGTATTTT. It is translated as CASVQGITTDTQYF.

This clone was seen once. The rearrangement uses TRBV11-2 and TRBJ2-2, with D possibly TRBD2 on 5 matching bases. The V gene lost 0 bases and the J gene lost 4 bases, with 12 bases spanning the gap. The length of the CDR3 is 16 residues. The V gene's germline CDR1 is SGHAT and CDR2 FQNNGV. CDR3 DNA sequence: TGTGCCAGCAGCTTAGATAACAGCGGATCCACCGGGGAGCTGTTTTTT. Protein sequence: CASSLDNSGSTGELFF. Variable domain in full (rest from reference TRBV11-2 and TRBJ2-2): EAGVAQSPRYKIIEKRQSVAFWCNPISGHATLYWYQQILGQGPKLLIQFQNNGVVDDSQLPKDRFSAERLKGVDSTLKIQPAKLEDSAVYLCASSLDNSGSTGELFFGEGSRLTVL.

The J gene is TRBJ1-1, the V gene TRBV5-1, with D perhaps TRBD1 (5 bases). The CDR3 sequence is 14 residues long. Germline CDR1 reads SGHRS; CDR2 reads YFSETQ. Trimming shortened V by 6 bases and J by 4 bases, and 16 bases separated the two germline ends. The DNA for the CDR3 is TGCGCCAGCACTTTCGGGGGTCGGGGCACTGAAGCTTTCTTT. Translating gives CASTFGGRGTEAFF.

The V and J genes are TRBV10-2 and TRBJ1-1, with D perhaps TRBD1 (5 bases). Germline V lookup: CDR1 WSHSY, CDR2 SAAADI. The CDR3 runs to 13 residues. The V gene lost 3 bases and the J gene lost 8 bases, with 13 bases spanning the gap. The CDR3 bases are TGCGCCAGCAGTGACCAGGGCCGGTCAGAAGCTTTCTTT. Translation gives CASSDQGRSEAFF.